The clone carrying this T cell receptor (beta chain) appeared once. What it binds is not known. The length of the CDR3 is 11 residues. The V end lost 10 bases, the J end lost 4 bases, and 10 bases lay between the germline ends. Germline V gives CDR1 MDHEN, CDR2 SYDVKM. CD8 cells classed as naive were CD45RO-negative and positively selected for CCR7, excluding terminally differentiated effector memory CD45RA+ cells. These data are taken from a study of shared clonotypes between healthy human individuals. Study-wide findings and caveats: Memory subsets generally showed smaller estimated richness than naive subsets did.

Clones were read by immunoSEQ multiplex PCR, and TCRdb kept only the in-frame ones, dropping some. The sample has fewer than 1 million clones, about 97% seen once; the top ten hold over 0.2%. This TCR was sampled from a man aged 25 to 40 in good health. Sequencing used naive CD8+ T cells sorted from blood. The V call is TRBV28, the J call TRBJ1-1; D call uncertain. The CDR3 DNA follows: TGTGCCATCCGATTCGGCACTGAAGCTTTCTTT. This codes for CAIRFGTEAFF.